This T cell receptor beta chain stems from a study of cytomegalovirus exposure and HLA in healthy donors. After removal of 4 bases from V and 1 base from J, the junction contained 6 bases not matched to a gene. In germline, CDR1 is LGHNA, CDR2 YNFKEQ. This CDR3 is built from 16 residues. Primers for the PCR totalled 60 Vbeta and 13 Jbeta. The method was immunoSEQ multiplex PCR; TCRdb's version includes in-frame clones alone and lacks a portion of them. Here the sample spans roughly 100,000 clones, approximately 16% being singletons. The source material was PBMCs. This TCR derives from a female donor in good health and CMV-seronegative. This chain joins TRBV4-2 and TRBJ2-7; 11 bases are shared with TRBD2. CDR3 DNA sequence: TGTGCCAGCAGCCGCACCGGGACTAGCGGATCCTACGAGCAGTACTTC. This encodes CASSRTGTSGSYEQYF.